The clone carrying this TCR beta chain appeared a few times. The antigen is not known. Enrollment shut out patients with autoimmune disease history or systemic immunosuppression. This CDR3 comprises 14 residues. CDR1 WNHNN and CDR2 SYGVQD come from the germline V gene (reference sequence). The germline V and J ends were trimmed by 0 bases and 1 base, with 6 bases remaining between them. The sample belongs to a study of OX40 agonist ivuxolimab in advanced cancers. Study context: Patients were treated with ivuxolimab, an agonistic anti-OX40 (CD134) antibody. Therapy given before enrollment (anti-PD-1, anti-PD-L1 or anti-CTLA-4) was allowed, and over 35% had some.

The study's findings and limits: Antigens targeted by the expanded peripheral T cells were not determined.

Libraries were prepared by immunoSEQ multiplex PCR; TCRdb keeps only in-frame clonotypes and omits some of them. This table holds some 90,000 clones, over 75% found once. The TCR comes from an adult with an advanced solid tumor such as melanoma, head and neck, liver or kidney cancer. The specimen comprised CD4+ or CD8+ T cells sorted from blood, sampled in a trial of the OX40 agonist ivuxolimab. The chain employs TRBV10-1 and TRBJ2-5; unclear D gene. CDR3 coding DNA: TGCGCCAGCAGTGAGTCGGGTGGCCAAGAGACCCAGTACTTC. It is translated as CASSESGGQETQYF.